One and the same sample provided the 25 T cell receptor beta chains below, sequenced in a study of blood T cell repertoires in COVID-19. Assay: immunoSEQ multiplex PCR; the TCRdb copy retains only in-frame clones and omits some. There are approximately 200,000 clones in the sample; about nine tenths occur only once, and around 2.1% lies in the top ten. The material sequenced was PBMCs or T cells enriched from blood (not recorded which). The receptors here all came from a woman in her twenties or thirties who had recovered from COVID-19.

The chain is built from TRBV30 and TRBJ2-2; TRBD1 might be the D (6 bases). Germline CDR1 and CDR2: GTSNPN and SVGIG (reference sequence). V was shortened by 0 bases and J by 5 bases, with 19 bases between the two germline ends. The CDR3 contains 17 residues. The DNA for the CDR3 is TGTGCCTGGAGTGTACGGCCAGGGGCTAAGAGAACCGGGGAGCTGTTTTTT. It translates to CAWSVRPGAKRTGELFF. Looking up the rest from reference TRBV30 and TRBJ2-2 gives the full variable domain: SQTIHQWPATLVQPVGSPLSLECTVEGTSNPNLYWYRQAAGRGLQLLFYSVGIGQISSEVPQNLSASRPQDRQFILSSKKLLLSDSGFYLCAWSVRPGAKRTGELFFGEGSRLTVL.

The V and J genes are TRBV18 and TRBJ1-6; D is ambiguous. The CDR3 is 15 residues long. Germline loops: CDR1 KGHSH, CDR2 LQKENI. The V gene lost 1 base and the J gene lost 7 bases, with 11 bases spanning the gap. CDR3: CASSPRSGTNSPLHF. CDR3 sequence (DNA): TGTGCCAGCTCACCACGAAGCGGAACGAATTCACCCCTCCACTTT.

The count of this clone is one. J is TRBJ1-2 and V is TRBV7-9, with 7 bases aligning to TRBD1. CDR1 is SEHNR and CDR2 is FQNEAQ in the germline V gene (reference sequence). The CDR3 runs to 15 residues. J gave up 3 bases and V 5 bases, and 9 bases lay outside the gene matches. The CDR3, as DNA: TGTGCCAGCAGCCCCCCTTGGACAGGAGACTATGGCTACACCTTC. The encoded protein is CASSPPWTGDYGYTF. The variable domain in full, with the rest retrieved from reference TRBV7-9 and TRBJ1-2, is DTGVSQNPRHKITKRGQNVTFRCDPISEHNRLYWYRQTLGQGPEFLTYFQNEAQLEKSRLLSDRFSAERPKGSFSTLEIQRTEQGDSAMYLCASSPPWTGDYGYTFGSGTRLTVV.

The gene calls are TRBV6-2 or TRBV6-3 and TRBJ1-1; TRBD1 might be the D (5 bases). This CDR3 region has 14 residues. From germline, CDR1 is MNHEY and CDR2 SVGEGT. V lost 4 bases and J 10 bases, leaving 19 bases between the germline ends. CDR3 region: CASSSAGTREGAFF. The CDR3 DNA follows: TGTGCCAGCAGTTCCGCCGGGACCCGGGAGGGAGCTTTCTTT.

This clone occurred once. The chain employs TRBV11-3 and TRBJ2-1; the D is unclear. The germline CDR1 and CDR2 sequences are SGHNT and YENEEA. Trimming stripped 1 base from V and 10 bases from J, with 8 bases between. CDR3 length: 12 amino acids. CDR3 sequence reads: CASSLGRREQFF. The CDR3 nucleotides read TGTGCCAGCAGCTTAGGGAGACGCGAGCAGTTCTTC.

This clone was detected only a few times. This chain connects TRBV9 to TRBJ2-5, with 9 nucleotides matching TRBD1. This CDR3 is built from 15 residues. Germline values: CDR1 SGDLS, CDR2 YYNGEE. The V gene end was trimmed by 4 bases and the J gene end by 5 bases; junction bases not matched to a gene: 9. CDR3 residues: CASSTDGQGRETQYF. In DNA form, the CDR3 reads TGTGCCAGCAGCACCGACGGACAGGGGAGGGAGACCCAGTACTTC.

This clone was seen a single time. This chain links TRBV7-2 with TRBJ2-3; a possible D gene is TRBD2 (6 bases). The V gene lost 1 base and the J gene lost 6 bases, with 8 bases spanning the gap. Germline CDR1 is SGHTA and CDR2 is FQGNSA. The CDR3 has 13 residues. The CDR3 DNA reads as TGTGCCAGCAGCTTAGGACTAGATGATACGCAGTATTTT. It yields the protein CASSLGLDDTQYF.

The chain links TRBV11-3 to TRBJ2-7, with D possibly being TRBD2 (6 bases). This CDR3 is built from 12 residues. Germline CDR1 is SGHNT and CDR2 is YENEEA. V was cut by 7 bases and J by 9 bases, with 16 bases left in between. The CDR3 sequence: CASTEAGNGQYF. The CDR3 nucleotides are TGTGCCAGCACCGAGGCGGGGAATGGGCAGTACTTC.

This clone appeared once. The V gene is TRBV7-6, the J gene TRBJ1-4; 9 bases match TRBD1. There are 16 residues in the CDR3. The germline V gene has CDR1 SGHVS and CDR2 FNYEAQ. V shed 5 bases, J shed 8 bases, and the junction held 12 bases outside the gene matches. The CDR3, as DNA: TGTGCCAGCAGCCGCCCTCCGGGACAGGGTAACGAAAAACTGTTTTTT. Amino acid sequence: CASSRPPGQGNEKLFF. Full variable domain (missing parts from reference TRBV7-6 and TRBJ1-4): GAGVSQSPRYKVTKRGQDVALRCDPISGHVSLYWYRQALGQGPEFLTYFNYEAQQDKSGLPNDRFSAERPEGSISTLTIQRTEQRDSAMYRCASSRPPGQGNEKLFFGSGTQLSVL.

As for this clone: At one end, the junction sequence differs from germline, possibly due to a read error. V and J are TRBV7-7 and TRBJ1-4; TRBD1 might be the D (5 bases). The CDR3 loop spans 16 amino acids. Germline values: CDR1 SSHAT, CDR2 FNYEAQ (reference sequence). For the CDR3, the DNA is TGTGCTAGCAGCCCGGGTTTTTTTGGGGCGAATGAAAAACTGTTTTTT. Translating it yields CASSPGFFGANEKLFF.

The genes are TRBV27 and TRBJ1-6, with D hard to call. CDR3 size: 16 residues. Germline CDR1 and CDR2: MNHEY and SMNVEV (reference sequence). Trimming stripped 3 bases from V and 5 bases from J, with 14 bases between. The CDR3 spells CASSLDHRLNNSPLHF. DNA for the CDR3: TGTGCCAGCAGTTTGGACCATAGACTAAATAATTCACCCCTCCACTTT.

The rearrangement joins TRBV11-2 to TRBJ1-1, with unresolved D. The germline CDR1 and CDR2 sequences are SGHAT and FQNNGV. The CDR3 runs 14 residues. The ends were cut back, 1 base at V and 2 bases at J, with 8 bases in the middle. Written as DNA, the CDR3 is TGTGCCAGCAGCTTAGTGGCGGGTAACACTGAAGCTTTCTTT. Amino acid sequence: CASSLVAGNTEAFF.

J is TRBJ1-2 and V is TRBV27; 11 positions agree with TRBD1. The CDR3 covers 15 residues. From germline, CDR1 is MNHEY and CDR2 SMNVEV (reference sequence). After removal of 6 bases from V and 6 bases from J, the junction contained 9 bases not matched to a gene. Here the CDR3 reads CASSPVGQGANGYTF. The CDR3 DNA follows: TGTGCCAGCAGCCCCGTAGGACAGGGGGCAAATGGCTACACCTTC.

This chain links TRBV9 with TRBJ2-7; no clear D gene. CDR3 length: 14 amino acids. V shed 1 base and J shed 0 bases, with 8 bases lying between them. CDR1 and CDR2 (germline): SGDLS, YYNGEE. The CDR3 DNA is TGTGCCAGCAGCGTATATGAGAACTCCTACGAGCAGTACTTC. Protein product: CASSVYENSYEQYF.

This sequence joins TRBV9 and TRBJ2-1; 13 nucleotides align to TRBD2. The CDR3 length is 16 residues. The V gene's germline CDR1 is SGDLS and CDR2 YYNGEE. V shed 2 bases and J 6 bases; nucleotides not matched to a gene: 5. The CDR3 DNA sequence: TGTGCCAGCAGCGTCACTTGGACTAGCGGGAGCAATGAGCAGTTCTTC. Protein: CASSVTWTSGSNEQFF.

This clone was observed a handful of times. CDR3 protein: CATQDREQFF. Written as DNA, the CDR3 is TGTGCCACCCAGGACAGGGAGCAGTTCTTC. The V and J genes are TRBV19 and TRBJ2-1; 7 positions match TRBD1. The V gene end was trimmed by 10 bases and the J gene end by 10 bases; junction bases not matched to a gene: 4. Germline lookup yields CDR1 LNHDA and CDR2 SQIVND (reference sequence). CDR3 length: 10 residues.

The chain is built from TRBV19 and TRBJ1-1, with 7 bases aligning to TRBD1. Germline trimming cut 1 base from V and 5 bases from J; bases unmatched to any gene: 7. Germline V gene sequence: CDR1 LNHDA, CDR2 SQIVND (reference sequence). The length of the CDR3 is 15 residues. The CDR3 DNA follows: TGTGCCAGTAGTATAGGAAGGGGGCTGAGGACTGAAGCTTTCTTT. Translating it yields CASSIGRGLRTEAFF.

In this sample, this clone turned up a few times. The chain joins TRBV19 to TRBJ2-1, with 8 bases that match TRBD1. The CDR3 totals 13 residues. Unmatched junction bases numbered 2, after V lost 5 bases and J lost 5 bases. CDR1 and CDR2 from the germline V gene are LNHDA and SQIVND (reference sequence). The CDR3: CASSLGQDNEQFF. DNA for the CDR3: TGTGCCAGTAGTCTGGGACAGGACAATGAGCAGTTCTTC.

The chain combines TRBV4-1 with TRBJ1-5, with D possibly being TRBD1 (5 bases). Trimming left V 2 bases short and J 3 bases short, with 11 bases between. The CDR3 contains 15 residues. Germline CDR1 and CDR2: MGHRA and YSYEKL. The CDR3: CASSQTTEFNQPQHF. The CDR3 region has the DNA TGCGCCAGCAGCCAAACGACAGAATTCAATCAGCCCCAGCATTTT.

This chain links TRBV9 with TRBJ2-2; TRBD2 is a possible D gene (5 bases). V lost 0 bases to trimming and J lost 4 bases, with 10 bases between them. This CDR3 region has 15 residues. Germline V lookup: CDR1 SGDLS, CDR2 YYNGEE. The CDR3 sequence: CASSVEILGTGELFF. CDR3 DNA sequence: TGTGCCAGCAGCGTAGAGATACTAGGCACCGGGGAGCTGTTTTTT.

The J gene is TRBJ1-2, the V gene TRBV30, with a weak D call TRBD1 (6 bases). V dropped 6 bases and J dropped 4 bases, with 18 bases sitting between them. The CDR3 consists of 14 residues. The germline V gene has CDR1 GTSNPN and CDR2 SVGIG (reference sequence). CDR3 sequence reads: CACQGNRVSYGYTF. DNA of the CDR3: TGTGCCTGTCAGGGGAATAGGGTTAGCTATGGCTACACCTTC.

V gene TRBV4-3 combines with J gene TRBJ2-3; 12 bases fit TRBD2. The CDR3 loop spans 19 amino acids. With V trimmed by 0 bases and J by 4 bases, 11 bases remained unmatched. Germline V gene sequence: CDR1 LGHNA, CDR2 YSLEER. The CDR3 is CASSQDLTTSGGWSDTQYF. Written as DNA, the CDR3 is TGCGCCAGCAGCCAAGACCTGACGACTAGCGGGGGATGGTCAGATACGCAGTATTTT.

The chain has TRBV18 and TRBJ1-2, with 7 bases aligning to TRBD1. The CDR3 length is 15 residues. Germline assignment: CDR1 KGHSH and CDR2 LQKENI. V was clipped by 5 bases and J by 2 bases; unmatched bases: 8. The CDR3 spells CASSDRTGENYGYTF. As DNA, the CDR3 is TGTGCCAGCTCAGACCGGACAGGAGAGAACTATGGCTACACCTTC.

This chain links TRBV4-2 with TRBJ2-3; D is perhaps TRBD2 (5 bases). V was cut by 2 bases and J by 2 bases, with 14 bases left in between. Looked up from germline, CDR1 is LGHNA and CDR2 is YNFKEQ. The CDR3 runs 16 residues. The CDR3 sequence: CASSQLKAGITDTQYF. The CDR3 DNA reads TGTGCCAGCAGCCAATTAAAGGCGGGTATCACAGATACGCAGTATTTT.

The chain joins TRBV18 to TRBJ1-5; the match to TRBD1 covers 10 bases. The CDR3 has 14 residues. V trimming: 3 bases; J trimming: 5 bases; junction bases outside the gene matches: 1. The germline V gene encodes CDR1 KGHSH and CDR2 LQKENI. CDR3 sequence (DNA): TGTGCCAGCTCACCGACAGGGGGCGATCAGCCCCAGCATTTT. This translates into CASSPTGGDQPQHF. Full variable domain (missing parts from reference TRBV18 and TRBJ1-5): NAGVMQNPRHLVRRRGQEARLRCSPMKGHSHVYWYRQLPEEGLKFMVYLQKENIIDESGMPKERFSAEFPKEGPSILRIQQVVRGDSAAYFCASSPTGGDQPQHFGDGTRLSIL.